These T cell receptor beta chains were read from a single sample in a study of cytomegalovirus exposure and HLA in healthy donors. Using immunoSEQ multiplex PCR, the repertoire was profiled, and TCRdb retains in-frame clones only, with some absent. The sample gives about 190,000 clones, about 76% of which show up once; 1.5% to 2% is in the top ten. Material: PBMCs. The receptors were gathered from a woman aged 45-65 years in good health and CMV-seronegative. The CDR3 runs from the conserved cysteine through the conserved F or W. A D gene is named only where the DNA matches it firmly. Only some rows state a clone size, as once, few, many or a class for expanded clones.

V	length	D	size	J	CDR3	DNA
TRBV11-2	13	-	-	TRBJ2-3	CASSAAGPDTQYF	TGTGCCAGCAGCGCTGCGGGGCCAGATACGCAGTATTTT
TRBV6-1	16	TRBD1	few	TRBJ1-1	CASIEIPTGLGTEAFF	TGTGCCAGCATTGAAATCCCGACAGGGCTGGGCACTGAAGCTTTCTTT
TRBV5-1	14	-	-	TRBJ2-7	CASSFGGNGHEQYF	TGCGCCAGCAGCTTCGGGGGAAATGGACACGAGCAGTACTTC
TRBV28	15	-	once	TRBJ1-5	CASRDDRYSNQPQHF	TGTGCCAGCAGGGACGACAGATATAGCAATCAGCCCCAGCATTTT
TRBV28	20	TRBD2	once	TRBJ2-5	CASSPGLAGVVGGRQETQYF	TGTGCCAGCAGTCCGGGACTAGCGGGAGTGGTTGGAGGAAGACAAGAGACCCAGTACTTC
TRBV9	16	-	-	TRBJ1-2	CASSARWGGTDYGYTF	TGTGCCAGCAGCGCCCGGTGGGGGGGGACTGACTATGGCTACACCTTC
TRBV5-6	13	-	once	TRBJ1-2	CASSPNLGDGYTF	TGTGCCAGCAGCCCCAACTTAGGGGATGGCTACACCTTC
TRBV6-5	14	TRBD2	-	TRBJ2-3	CATGRGGSTDTQYF	TGTGCCACCGGGAGGGGGGGGAGCACAGATACGCAGTATTTT
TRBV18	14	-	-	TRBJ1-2	CASSPTGSNYGYTF	TGTGCCAGCTCACCAACAGGGTCAAACTATGGCTACACCTTC
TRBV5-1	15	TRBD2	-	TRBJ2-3	CASSRLAGGTDTQYF	TGCGCCAGCAGCAGGTTAGCGGGAGGGACAGATACGCAGTATTTT
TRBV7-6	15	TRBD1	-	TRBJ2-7	CASSLRDRGLHEQYF	TGTGCCAGCAGCTTAAGGGACAGGGGGCTTCACGAGCAGTACTTC
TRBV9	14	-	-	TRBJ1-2	CASSVARGQGGYTF	TGTGCCAGCAGCGTAGCCCGGGGACAAGGGGGCTACACCTTC
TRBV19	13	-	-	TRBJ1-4	CASSIQGIEKLFF	TGTGCCAGTAGTATTCAGGGTATCGAAAAACTGTTTTTT
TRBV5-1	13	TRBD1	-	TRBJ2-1	CASSHDRVGEQFF	TGCGCCAGCAGCCACGACAGGGTAGGCGAGCAGTTCTTC
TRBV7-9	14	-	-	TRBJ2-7	CASRPRGASYEQYF	TGTGCCAGCAGACCCCGGGGGGCGTCCTACGAGCAGTACTTC
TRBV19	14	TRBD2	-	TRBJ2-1	CASSMVLAGDEQFF	TGTGCCAGTAGTATGGTACTAGCGGGAGATGAGCAGTTCTTC
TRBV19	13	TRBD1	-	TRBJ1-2	CASTPDRERGYTF	TGTGCCAGTACCCCGGACAGGGAGAGGGGCTACACCTTC
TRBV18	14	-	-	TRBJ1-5	CASSPGQNNQPQHF	TGTGCCAGCTCACCTGGACAGAACAATCAGCCCCAGCATTTT
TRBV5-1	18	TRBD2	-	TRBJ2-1	CASSLTSGYPVSYNEQFF	TGCGCCAGCAGCTTAACTAGCGGTTACCCGGTATCCTACAATGAGCAGTTCTTC
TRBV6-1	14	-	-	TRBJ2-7	CASSEDQGSYEQYF	TGTGCCAGCAGTGAAGATCAGGGGAGCTACGAGCAGTACTTC
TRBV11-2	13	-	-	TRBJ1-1	CASSLTLTTEAFF	TGTGCCAGCAGCTTAACGCTCACAACTGAAGCTTTCTTT
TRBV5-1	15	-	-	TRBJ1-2	CASSLVGGGDYGYTF	TGCGCCAGCAGCTTGGTGGGTGGCGGAGACTATGGCTACACCTTC
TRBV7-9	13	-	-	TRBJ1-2	CASSLPSNYGYTF	TGTGCCAGCAGCTTGCCCAGTAACTATGGCTACACCTTC
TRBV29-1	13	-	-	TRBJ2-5	CSVRQAAQETQYF	TGCAGCGTGAGACAGGCGGCTCAAGAGACCCAGTACTTC
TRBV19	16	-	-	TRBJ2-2	CASRRAGKGYTGELFF	TGTGCCAGTAGACGCGCAGGGAAAGGGTACACCGGGGAGCTGTTTTTT
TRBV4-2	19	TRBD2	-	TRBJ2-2	CASSQDLAGRSGLAGELFF	TGTGCCAGCAGCCAAGACCTAGCGGGCCGGTCGGGTTTGGCCGGGGAGCTGTTTTTT
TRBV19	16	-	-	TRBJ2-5	CASSPTSGTTQETQYF	TGTGCCAGTAGTCCCACCTCCGGGACAACCCAAGAGACCCAGTACTTC
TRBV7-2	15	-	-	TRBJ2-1	CASSPRLYSYNEQFF	TGTGCCAGCAGCCCACGACTATACTCCTACAATGAGCAGTTCTTC
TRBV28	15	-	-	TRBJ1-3	CASSPNTSSRNTIYF	TGTGCCAGCAGCCCCAACACCTCGTCGCGAAACACCATATATTTT
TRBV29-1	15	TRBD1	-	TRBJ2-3	CSVERDRGGADTQYF	TGCAGCGTTGAAAGGGACAGGGGTGGCGCAGATACGCAGTATTTT
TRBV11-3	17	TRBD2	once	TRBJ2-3	CASSLGVAGGPTDTQYF	TGTGCCAGCAGCCTCGGGGTAGCGGGAGGGCCGACAGATACGCAGTATTTT
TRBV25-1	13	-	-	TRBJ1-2	CASSVTANYGYTF	TGTGCCAGCAGTGTGACAGCTAACTATGGCTACACCTTC
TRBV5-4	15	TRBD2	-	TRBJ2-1	CASSLRTSGLDEQFF	TGTGCCAGCAGCCTTCGGACTAGCGGTCTAGATGAGCAGTTCTTC
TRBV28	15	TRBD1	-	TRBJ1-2	CASSWAGGTDYGYTF	TGTGCCAGCAGTTGGGCGGGTGGGACAGACTATGGCTACACCTTC
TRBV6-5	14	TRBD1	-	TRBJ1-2	CASTRPGQGYGYTF	TGTGCCAGCACTCGTCCGGGACAGGGCTATGGCTACACCTTC
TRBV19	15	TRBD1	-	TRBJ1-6	CASSIGGGPLTALHF	TGTGCCAGTAGTATTGGAGGGGGCCCTTTGACGGCCCTCCACTTT
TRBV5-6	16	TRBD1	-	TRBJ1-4	CASSPLPGTGNEKLFF	TGTGCCAGCAGCCCCCTTCCCGGGACAGGCAATGAAAAACTGTTTTTT
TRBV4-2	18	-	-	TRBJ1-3	CASSQHGGQLSSGNTIYF	TGTGCCAGCAGCCAACACGGCGGCCAGTTAAGCTCTGGAAACACCATATATTTT
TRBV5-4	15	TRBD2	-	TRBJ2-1	CASSSKRGGRHEQFF	TGTGCCAGCAGTTCAAAGCGGGGGGGCCGCCATGAGCAGTTCTTC
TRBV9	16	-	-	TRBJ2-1	CASSEGPVSGYNEQFF	TGTGCCAGCAGCGAGGGGCCGGTTAGCGGCTACAATGAGCAGTTCTTC
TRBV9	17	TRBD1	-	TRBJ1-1	CASSLQPPTGLNTEAFF	TGTGCCAGCAGCCTCCAACCCCCGACAGGGCTGAACACTGAAGCTTTCTTT
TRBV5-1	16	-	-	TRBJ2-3	CASNPLARGSTDTQYF	TGCGCCAGCAACCCCTTGGCTAGAGGGAGCACAGATACGCAGTATTTT
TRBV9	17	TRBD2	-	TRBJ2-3	CASSVAGAGVMTDTQYF	TGTGCCAGCAGCGTAGCTGGTGCGGGAGTTATGACAGATACGCAGTATTTT
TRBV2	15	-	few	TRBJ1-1	CASSEGRLPGTEAFF	TGTGCCAGCAGTGAGGGCCGACTACCGGGTACTGAAGCTTTCTTT
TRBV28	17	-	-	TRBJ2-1	CASSLVRGGASYNEQFF	TGTGCCAGCAGTTTAGTAAGGGGCGGGGCATCCTACAATGAGCAGTTCTTC
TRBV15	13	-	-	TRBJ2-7	CATSLQGINEQYF	TGTGCCACCAGCCTCCAGGGAATAAACGAGCAGTACTTC
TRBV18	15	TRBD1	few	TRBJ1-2	CASSLQGQGLYGYTF	TGTGCCAGCTCACTTCAGGGACAGGGACTCTATGGCTACACCTTC
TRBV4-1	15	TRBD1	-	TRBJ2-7	CASSPRDRASYEQYF	TGCGCCAGCAGCCCTAGGGACAGGGCCTCCTACGAGCAGTACTTC
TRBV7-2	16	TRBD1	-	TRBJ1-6	CASSPPGRGDGSPLHF	TGTGCCAGCAGCCCCCCCGGCAGGGGGGACGGTTCACCCCTCCACTTT
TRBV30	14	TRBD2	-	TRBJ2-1	CAWSGTSRYNEQFF	TGTGCCTGGAGCGGGACTAGTAGGTACAATGAGCAGTTCTTC
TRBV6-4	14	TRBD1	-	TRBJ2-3	CASSDGQGADTQYF	TGTGCCAGCAGTGACGGACAGGGGGCAGATACGCAGTATTTT
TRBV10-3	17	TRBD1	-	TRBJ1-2	CAISSTGTGGPEYGYTF	TGTGCCATCAGTTCGACCGGCACAGGGGGACCCGAGTATGGCTACACCTTC
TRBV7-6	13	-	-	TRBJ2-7	CASSLGLEAEQYF	TGTGCCAGCAGCTTAGGACTAGAGGCCGAGCAGTACTTC